The sequence of this T cell receptor (beta chain) was determined in a study of blood T cell repertoires in COVID-19. This CDR3 comprises 14 residues. V dropped 5 bases and J dropped 10; count of bases not matched to a gene: 12. CDR1 is SGHVS, CDR2 FQNEAQ, per germline. TCRdb's copy holds only in-frame clones and misses some; the assay was immunoSEQ multiplex PCR. Here the sample spans approximately 230,000 clones, about 90% being singletons. Sequenced input: peripheral blood. This sequence joins TRBV7-8 and TRBJ1-2; 8 bases fit TRBD1. The clonotype comes from an elderly man with acute or convalescent COVID-19. CDR3 bases: TGTGCCAGCAGCGCCCGGTCCGACAGGGGTTACTACACCTTC. Encoded protein: CASSARSDRGYYTF.